What follows are 15 T cell receptor beta chains derived from one specimen sequenced in a study of T cells in Graves' hyperthyroidism and ophthalmopathy. The CDR3 regions of TCR beta were amplified from RNA transcripts. A first-round RT-PCR of the TCR CDR3 used the HTBI primer set. MiXCR, run by TCRdb on the multiplex PCR reads, gives a single entry per CDR3 protein. The sample records about 760,000 distinct CDR3 sequences, approximately 36% being singletons. The sequencing input was blood. These receptors were obtained from a woman aged 35 to 49 with Graves' hyperthyroidism.

This clonotype was detected a few times. The chain uses TRBV3-1 and TRBJ1-2; 10 bases are a match to TRBD1. CDR1 and CDR2 from the germline V gene are LGHDT and YNNKEL (reference sequence). V shed 4 bases, J shed 7 bases, and the junction held 3 bases outside the gene matches. This CDR3 has 13 amino acids. CDR3 nucleotides: TGTGCCAGCAGCCCAGACAGGGGGCCTGGCTACACCTTC. The encoded protein is CASSPDRGPGYTF.

In its sample, this clonotype was seen a few times. V and J are TRBV12-3 or TRBV12-4 and TRBJ1-2, with 8 positions matching TRBD1. V lost 3 bases and J lost 3; bases outside the gene matches: 6. CDR3 length equals 15 residues. The CDR3 DNA follows: TGTGCCAGCAGTTTGCCAGGGGGCCCGTACTATGGCTACACCTTC. Protein product: CASSLPGGPYYGYTF.

This clonotype has just a few counts. V gene TRBV12-3 or TRBV12-4 combines with J gene TRBJ1-1, with D perhaps matching TRBD1 (5 bases). The germline V and J ends were trimmed by 6 bases and 1 base, with 15 bases remaining between them. This CDR3 has 15 residues. CDR3 protein: CASRPGGGWNTEAFF. The CDR3 DNA follows: TGTGCCAGCAGACCGGGGGGGGGTTGGAACACTGAAGCTTTCTTT.

The rearrangement joins TRBV6-5 to TRBJ1-2; D gene ambiguous. Deletions cut 5 bases from V and 0 bases from J, with 7 bases between. This CDR3 has 13 residues. Germline CDR1 and CDR2: MNHEY and SVGAGI. This CDR3 is CASSPRTNYGYTF. The DNA for the CDR3 is TGTGCCAGCAGTCCCAGAACTAACTATGGCTACACCTTC.

In this sample, this clonotype turned up many times. CDR3 bases: TGCGCCAGCAGCCACATTGACAGAAGCTATGGCTACACCTTC. Protein product: CASSHIDRSYGYTF. This chain links TRBV4-3 with TRBJ1-2, with TRBD1 as a possible D gene (5 bases). Per germline, CDR1 LGHNA and CDR2 YSLEER. Between the trimmed V and J ends, which lost 3 bases and 4 bases, there was a span of 12 bases. The CDR3 is 14 amino acids.

The chain joins TRBV25-1 to TRBJ1-1; D gene ambiguous. The germline gives CDR1 MGHDK, CDR2 SYGVNS. The CDR3 consists of 14 residues. V was cut by 5 bases and J by 5 bases, with 15 bases left in between. This chain's CDR3 is CASSTLGLGTEAFF. CDR3 nucleotides: TGTGCCAGCAGTACTTTGGGATTAGGGACTGAAGCTTTCTTT.

The rearrangement uses TRBV4-3 and TRBJ1-5; D not certain. This CDR3 region has 14 residues. Germline V CDR1 and CDR2: LGHNA, YSLEER. Trimming cost V 4 bases and J 5 bases, with 12 bases left between them. CDR3 region: CASSREEVDQPQHF. CDR3 bases: TGCGCCAGCAGCCGCGAGGAGGTGGATCAGCCCCAGCATTTT.

This clonotype was picked up many times. This chain uses TRBV7-9 with TRBJ2-2; 10 bases agree with TRBD1. This CDR3 is 14 amino acids long. The germline CDR1 and CDR2 sequences are SEHNR and FQNEAQ (reference sequence). With 3 bases clipped from V and 7 bases from J, the junction kept 2 bases outside the gene matches. CDR3 in DNA: TGTGCCAGCAGCTTGGGACAGGGGATCGGGGAGCTGTTTTTT. As protein: CASSLGQGIGELFF.

In this sample, this clonotype turned up many times. The chain carries TRBV29-1 and TRBJ1-3; maybe TRBD1 (6 bases). Germline V gene data show CDR1 as SQVTM and CDR2 as ANQGSEA. Trimming left V 7 bases short and J 0 bases short, with 13 bases between. The CDR3 is made up of 14 amino acids. The CDR3 DNA follows: TGCAGCGCCATCAAACAGGGCTCTGGAAACACCATATATTTT. This encodes CSAIKQGSGNTIYF. Drawing the rest from reference TRBV29-1 and TRBJ1-3, the complete variable domain is SAVISQKPSRDICQRGTSLTIQCQVDSQVTMMFWYRQQPGQSLTLIATANQGSEATYESGFVIDKFPISRPNLTFSTLTVSNMSPEDSSIYLCSAIKQGSGNTIYFGEGSWLTVV.

At least ten counts were recorded for this clonotype. The rearrangement links TRBV7-9 to TRBJ2-5; D may be TRBD2 (6 bases). The CDR3 covers 15 residues. The V and J ends lost 3 bases and 5 bases respectively, with 16 bases between them. The germline CDR1 and CDR2 sequences are SEHNR and FQNEAQ (reference sequence). The CDR3 sequence is CASSFDSGVWETQYF. Here the CDR3 DNA reads TGTGCCAGCAGCTTCGACTCGGGAGTTTGGGAGACCCAGTACTTC.

V usage is TRBV6-1 and J usage is TRBJ1-2; possible D gene TRBD1, 5 bases. CDR1 MNHNS and CDR2 SASEGT come from the germline V gene. V lost 2 bases and J lost 2, with 12 bases in between. The CDR3 is 15 residues long. CDR3 residues: CASSESWGGNYGYTF. CDR3 nucleotides: TGTGCCAGCAGTGAAAGTTGGGGCGGAAACTATGGCTACACCTTC.

This chain uses TRBV19 with TRBJ2-7; 8 bases are a match to TRBD2. The CDR3 spans 13 residues. Germline trimming cut 3 bases from V and 7 bases from J; bases unmatched to any gene: 5. Germline assignment: CDR1 LNHDA and CDR2 SQIVND (reference sequence). Here the CDR3 reads CASSMTGGREQYF. As DNA, the CDR3 is TGTGCCAGTAGTATGACGGGGGGGAGGGAGCAGTACTTC.

The gene calls are TRBV20-1 and TRBJ2-7; 7 bases line up with TRBD2. Germline CDR1 is DFQATT and CDR2 is SNEGSKA (reference sequence). The CDR3 runs 11 residues. J was trimmed by 5 bases and V by 4 bases; bases with no gene match: 2. CDR3 in DNA: TGCAGTGCTAACCGGGGGGACGAGCAGTACTTC. Translation: CSANRGDEQYF.

This clonotype came up a few times. CDR3 coding DNA: TGTGCCACCAAGAACAGGGTGGGTGAGCAGTACTTC. It encodes CATKNRVGEQYF. This chain uses TRBV28 with TRBJ2-7; possible D gene TRBD1, 6 bases. The V and J ends lost 10 bases and 7 bases respectively, with 17 bases between them. CDR3 length equals 12 residues. Germline assignment: CDR1 MDHEN and CDR2 SYDVKM.

This clonotype was found many times. The chain uses TRBV29-1 and TRBJ1-1, with a possible D match to TRBD1 (6 bases). Trimming cost V 7 bases and J 0 bases, with 12 bases left between them. The CDR3 totals 13 residues. The germline V gene encodes CDR1 SQVTM and CDR2 ANQGSEA. For the CDR3, the DNA is TGCAGCGGTAACAGGGACATGAACACTGAAGCTTTCTTT. Its protein product is CSGNRDMNTEAFF.